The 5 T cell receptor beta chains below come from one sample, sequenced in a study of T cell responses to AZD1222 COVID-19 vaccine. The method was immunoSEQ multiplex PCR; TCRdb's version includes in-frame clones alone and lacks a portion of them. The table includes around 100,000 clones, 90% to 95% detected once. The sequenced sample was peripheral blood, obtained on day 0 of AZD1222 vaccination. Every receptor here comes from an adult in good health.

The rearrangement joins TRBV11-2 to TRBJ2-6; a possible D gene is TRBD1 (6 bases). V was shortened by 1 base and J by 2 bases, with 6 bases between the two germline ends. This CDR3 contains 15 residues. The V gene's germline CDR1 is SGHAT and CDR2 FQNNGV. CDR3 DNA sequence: TGTGCCAGCAGCTTAGCAGGGGCTGGGGCCAACGTCCTGACTTTC. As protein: CASSLAGAGANVLTF.

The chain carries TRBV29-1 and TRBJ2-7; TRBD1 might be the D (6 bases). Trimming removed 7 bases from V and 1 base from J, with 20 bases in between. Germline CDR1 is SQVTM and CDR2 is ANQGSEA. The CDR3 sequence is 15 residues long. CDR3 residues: CSAAAVTGPSYEQYF. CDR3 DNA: TGCAGCGCCGCTGCGGTGACAGGTCCATCCTACGAGCAGTACTTC.

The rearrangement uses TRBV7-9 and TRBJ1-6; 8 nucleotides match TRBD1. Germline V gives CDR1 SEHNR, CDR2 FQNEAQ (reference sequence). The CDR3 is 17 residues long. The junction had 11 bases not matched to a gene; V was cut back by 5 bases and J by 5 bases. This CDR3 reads CASSISSWGQDNSPLHF. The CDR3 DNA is TGTGCCAGCAGCATCTCGTCTTGGGGACAGGATAATTCACCCCTCCACTTT.

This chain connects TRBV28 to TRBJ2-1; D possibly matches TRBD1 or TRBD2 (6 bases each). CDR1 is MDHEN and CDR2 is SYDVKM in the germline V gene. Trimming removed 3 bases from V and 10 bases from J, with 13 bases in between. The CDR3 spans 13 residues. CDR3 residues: CASSLSTRGEQFF. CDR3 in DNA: TGTGCCAGCAGTTTGTCGACTAGGGGGGAGCAGTTCTTC.

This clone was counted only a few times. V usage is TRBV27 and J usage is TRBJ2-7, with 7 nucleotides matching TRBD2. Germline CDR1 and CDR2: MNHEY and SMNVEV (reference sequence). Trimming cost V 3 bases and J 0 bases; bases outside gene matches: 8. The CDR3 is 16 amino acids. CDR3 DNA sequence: TGTGCCAGCAGTTTCAAAGGCGGGGGACTCTCCTACGAGCAGTACTTC. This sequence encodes CASSFKGGGLSYEQYF.